The sequence of this T cell receptor (beta chain) was determined in a study of cytomegalovirus exposure and HLA in healthy donors. Study-level information: Of some 360 genotyped donors, about 80% clustered with self-reported Caucasian donors. Points from the study as a whole: Productive rates of about 87% or about 30% were seen for most TCR beta V segments in an earlier analysis. A later analysis found most CMV-associated TCR beta chains apparently HLA-restricted.

PCR involved 60 Vbeta and 13 Jbeta primers. The protocol was immunoSEQ multiplex PCR, while the TCRdb copy is restricted to in-frame clones and leaves out a portion. The sample consists of approximately 290,000 clones, about four fifths of them appearing once. Germline CDR1 SGHTA, CDR2 FQGNSA. Trimming removed 4 bases from V and 6 bases from J; junction bases left unmatched: 18. The CDR3 totals 17 residues. Turning to this clone: Its antigen is as yet unknown.

The V gene is TRBV7-2, the J gene TRBJ2-7; the match to TRBD2 covers 7 bases. Sequencing was carried out using PBMCs. The TCR comes from a girl aged 2-9 years in good health and CMV-seronegative. The CDR3 spells CASSSFGGYSRLGEQYF. The CDR3 nucleotides are TGTGCCAGCAGCTCATTCGGGGGGTACTCCCGCCTGGGCGAGCAGTACTTC.